This T cell receptor (beta chain) was observed in a study of OX40 agonist ivuxolimab in advanced cancers. Background on the whole study: The costimulatory receptor OX40 (CD134) was targeted by ivuxolimab, a fully human IgG2 agonistic monoclonal antibody. Partial responses occurred in three dose-escalation patients: two with cutaneous melanoma and one with hepatocellular carcinoma. Patients were allowed to have had prior anti-PD-1, anti-PD-L1 or anti-CTLA-4 therapy, and approximately 40% of the dose-escalation patients had been treated with checkpoint inhibitors. In the dose-escalation cohort, 82.7% of patients were male, and the mean age was roughly 60 years, with a range of roughly 20 to 80. Of the approximately 54 dose-escalation patients, hepatocellular carcinoma was present in about 20, melanoma in about 15, renal cell carcinoma in 9 and head and neck cancer in 9. Peripheral TCRbeta sequencing was intended to test whether TCR sequence diversity was altered and clonal T-cell expansion was caused by ivuxolimab. The paper reports the monotherapy dose-escalation portion (N of about 52 patients) of the phase I ivuxolimab trial. Intravenous ivuxolimab was administered to patients every 2 weeks at six dose levels: 0.01, 0.1, 0.3, 1.5, 3 and 10 mg/kg. What the authors observed across the whole study: Low levels of normalized T-cell clonal expansion were also seen in some nonresponding patients. After ivuxolimab, expanded clones were on average more numerous among CD8+ T cells than among CD4+ T cells. At doses from 0.1 to 3.0 mg/kg, clonal expansion was seen in both CD4+ and CD8+ blood T cells between baseline and week 6. The antigen specificity of the clonally expanded peripheral T cells was not determined. In partial responders in the 0.1-3.0 mg/kg groups, normalized peripheral clonal expansion was found to be among the lowest, especially among CD8+ T cells.

The trial excluded patients who had a history of autoimmune disease or who were on systemic immunosuppression. Peripheral blood for TCR sequencing was drawn from every dose cohort at baseline, at cycle 4 day 1 and at cycle 7 day 1. The samples were taken from a phase I, first-in-human, multicenter, open-label dose-escalation trial of ivuxolimab. Adults with locally advanced or metastatic melanoma, renal cell carcinoma, hepatocellular carcinoma or head and neck squamous cell carcinoma were enrolled in the trial. Before TCR sequencing, CD4+ and CD8+ T cells were separately sorted from peripheral blood. Turning to this clone: Its antigen has not been determined. No per-base quality is available; no much larger clone lies one base away.

For sequencing of the TCRbeta CDR3 region, genomic DNA was extracted from the sorted cells. The immunoSEQ Assay was used for sequencing of TCRbeta CDR3 regions. TCRdb took over this immuneACCESS table, retaining in-frame rearrangements with V and J assigned. Such tables are incomplete; in checked studies, under half of the missing clones stem from an unresolved V gene, and the remainder is unexplained. For this sample there are under 40,000 clones; roughly 87% appear just once. Around a fifth of the sample belongs to the ten largest clones. For CDR1 and CDR2, the germline V gene lists MNHEY and SVGAGI. Deletion took 4 bases off V and 3 bases off J, with a span of 10 bases between the germline ends. From the cysteine up to the phenylalanine, the CDR3 has a length of 14 residues. The entry retains the CDR3 DNA only, 42 bases that are in frame from base 1.

The chain couples TRBV6-5 to TRBJ1-5, with no D gene named confidently. This receptor was taken from an adult with an advanced solid tumor such as melanoma, head and neck, liver or kidney cancer. The source material was CD4+ or CD8+ T cells sorted from blood, sampled in a trial of the OX40 agonist ivuxolimab. The DNA reads as follows: TGTGCCAGCAGTTCGAAGAGTCCCAATCAGCCCCAGCATTTT. This codes for CASSSKSPNQPQHF.